Below, 10 T cell receptor beta chains from the same sample are listed, as sequenced in a study of control samples from healthy donors and cancer patients. The data were produced by immunoSEQ multiplex PCR, yet TCRdb's version contains in-frame clones alone and is incomplete. The sample shows 82,000 or so clones, 90% to 95% of them seen only once. Input material: blood. All receptors come from a woman aged 18-29 years in good health.

The sample holds one count of this clone. The rearrangement uses TRBV12-3 or TRBV12-4 and TRBJ2-7, with D possibly matching TRBD1 (5 bases). CDR3 length equals 12 residues. V was clipped by 6 bases and J by 7 bases, with 13 bases between them. CDR3 loop: CASRRQRREQYF. In DNA, the CDR3 is TGTGCCAGCAGACGACAGAGAAGAGAGCAGTACTTC.

V is TRBV28 and J is TRBJ2-7; 9 bases match TRBD1. CDR1 is MDHEN, CDR2 SYDVKM, per germline. The CDR3 has 16 amino acids. J lost 2 bases, V lost 4 bases, and 9 bases had no gene match. The CDR3, as DNA: TGTGCCAGCAGTTCCACGGGGACAGGGTCCCCCTACGAGCAGTACTTC. Its protein product is CASSSTGTGSPYEQYF.

The chain carries TRBV5-6 and TRBJ2-1; 9 nucleotides align to TRBD1. Per the germline V gene, CDR1 is SGHDT and CDR2 is YYEEEE. V was clipped by 5 bases and J by 9 bases; unmatched bases: 6. There are 13 residues in the CDR3. CDR3 residues: CASSWDRASEQFF. The CDR3, as DNA: TGTGCCAGCAGTTGGGACAGGGCGAGTGAGCAGTTCTTC.

This clone was seen a handful of times. The rearrangement joins TRBV2 to TRBJ1-2; D unresolved. The V gene's germline CDR1 is SNHLY and CDR2 FYNNEI. The V end lost 0 bases, the J end lost 4 bases, and 9 bases lay between the germline ends. The CDR3 length is 14 residues. The CDR3 region has the DNA TGTGCCAGCAGTGAAGCTGATCGCCCCTATGGCTACACCTTC. Protein: CASSEADRPYGYTF.

This clone was seen only once. The rearrangement links TRBV7-2 to TRBJ2-1; TRBD2 is a possible D gene (6 bases). The V end was cut by 1 base, the J end by 13 bases, with 14 bases between. This CDR3 has 13 residues. Germline V CDR1 and CDR2: SGHTA, FQGNSA. This CDR3 reads CASSLVGSGLQFF. CDR3 DNA sequence: TGTGCCAGCAGCTTAGTAGGTAGCGGCCTTCAGTTCTTC.

CDR3 loop: CASRGTATNEKLFF. The CDR3, as DNA: TGTGCCAGTAGGGGAACAGCAACTAATGAAAAACTGTTTTTT. The chain is built from TRBV19 and TRBJ1-4; D is uncertain. Trimming shortened V by 6 bases and J by 0 bases, and 8 bases separated the two germline ends. The germline V gene has CDR1 LNHDA and CDR2 SQIVND (reference sequence). The CDR3 totals 14 residues.

The chain has TRBV20-1 and TRBJ1-5; the D gene is possibly TRBD1 (6 bases). Germline CDR1 and CDR2: DFQATT and SNEGSKA (reference sequence). The CDR3 is 12 amino acids. V lost 3 bases and J 6 bases, leaving 9 bases between the germline ends. CDR3 sequence reads: CSASRGSQPQHF. As DNA, the CDR3 is TGCAGTGCTAGTAGGGGGAGTCAGCCCCAGCATTTT.

V gene TRBV28 combines with J gene TRBJ1-2; weak D call: TRBD1 (5 bases). Trimming pared 10 bases from V and 4 bases from J, leaving 22 bases between. The CDR3 is 15 residues long. The germline V gene encodes CDR1 MDHEN and CDR2 SYDVKM. CDR3 loop: CATTTDPRDFYGYTF. CDR3 in DNA: TGTGCCACGACGACCGACCCCAGGGACTTCTATGGCTACACCTTC.

This sequence joins TRBV7-9 and TRBJ1-4, with D perhaps TRBD1 (5 bases). The CDR3 has 14 residues. CDR1 is SEHNR and CDR2 is FQNEAQ in the germline V gene (reference sequence). V was pared by 11 bases and J by 0 bases, with 13 bases between. CDR3 in DNA: TGTGCCGTGGACGACAGACCAACTAATGAAAAACTGTTTTTT. Translated: CAVDDRPTNEKLFF.

The chain employs TRBV7-9 and TRBJ2-7, with 9 nucleotides matching TRBD1. The CDR3 is 14 amino acids. The V gene end was trimmed by 5 bases and the J gene end by 2 bases; junction bases not matched to a gene: 4. In germline, CDR1 is SEHNR, CDR2 FQNEAQ (reference sequence). The CDR3 is CASSLRQGAYEQYF. The CDR3 DNA follows: TGTGCCAGCAGCCTAAGACAGGGGGCCTACGAGCAGTACTTC.